This TCR beta chain was sequenced during a study of blood T cell repertoires in COVID-19. Whole-study context: The United States, Italy and Spain were the sources of the acute and convalescent COVID-19 samples. The analysed material was cDNA or gDNA that came from T cells, B-cell-depleted T cells, or PBMCs.

The length of the CDR3 is 15 residues. Trimming cost V 3 bases and J 6 bases, with 15 bases left between them. Germline loops: CDR1 MDHEN, CDR2 SYDVKM. Under the authors' procedure: By means of reference gene primer amplification, nucleated cell counts were estimated. Clones were sequenced by immunoSEQ multiplex PCR, and TCRdb holds only the in-frame ones, with some missing. The V and J calls and clone size come from that table; D and trimming were worked out from the DNA. Among just over 150,000 clones, about 93% were seen once, and the ten largest hold approximately 4.6%. The sequence was collected from a woman aged 50 to 60 with acute or convalescent COVID-19. Sequencing input: peripheral blood. The gene calls are TRBV28 and TRBJ1-5; D is perhaps TRBD1 (5 bases). The CDR3 nucleotides are TGTGCCAGCAGTTTCTGGGGCGCGTACGGTCAGCCCCAGCATTTT. Protein: CASSFWGAYGQPQHF. The full variable domain, rest sourced from reference TRBV28 and TRBJ1-5, is DVKVTQSSRYLVKRTGEKVFLECVQDMDHENMFWYRQDPGLGLRLIYFSYDVKMKEKGDIPEGYSVSREKKERFSLILESASTNQTSMYLCASSFWGAYGQPQHFGDGTRLSIL.